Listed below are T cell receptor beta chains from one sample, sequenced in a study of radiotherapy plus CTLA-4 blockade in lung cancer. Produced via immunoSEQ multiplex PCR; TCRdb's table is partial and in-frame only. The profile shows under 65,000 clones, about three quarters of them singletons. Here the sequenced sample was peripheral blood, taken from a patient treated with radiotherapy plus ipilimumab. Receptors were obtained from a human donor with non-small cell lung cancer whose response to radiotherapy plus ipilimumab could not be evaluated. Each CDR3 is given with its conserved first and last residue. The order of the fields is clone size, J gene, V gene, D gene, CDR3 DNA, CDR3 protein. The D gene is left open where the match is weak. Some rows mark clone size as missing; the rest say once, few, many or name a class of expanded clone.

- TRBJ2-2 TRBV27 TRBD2 TGTGCCAGCAGTTTAGTTCCTAGCGGGAGGGCTGGGGGGACCGGGGAGCTGTTTTTT CASSLVPSGRAGGTGELFF
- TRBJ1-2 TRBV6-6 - TGTGCCAGCAGTTACTCGACATCAGGACAGAAATATGGCTACACCTTC CASSYSTSGQKYGYTF
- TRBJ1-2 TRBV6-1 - TGTGCCAGCAGTGAATGGGGCAGGGAAGATAACTATGGCTACACCTTC CASSEWGREDNYGYTF
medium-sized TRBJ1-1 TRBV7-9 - TGTGCCAGCAGCTTAGGGACGACAGTCTCCATGAACACTGAAGCTTTCTTT CASSLGTTVSMNTEAFF
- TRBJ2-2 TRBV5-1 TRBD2 TGCGCCAGCAGCTCTCGGACTAGCGGGAGGCGAACCGGGGAGCTGTTTTTT CASSSRTSGRRTGELFF
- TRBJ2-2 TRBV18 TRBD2 TGTGCCAGCTCGCTAGCGGGGGCCCCCAACACCGGGGAGCTGTTTTTT CASSLAGAPNTGELFF
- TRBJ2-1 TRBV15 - TGTGCCACCAGCAGAGCCCCGGGACTCTACAATGAGCAGTTCTTC CATSRAPGLYNEQFF
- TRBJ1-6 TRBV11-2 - TGTGCCAGCAGCTTCTCCCTTAATTCACCCCTCCACTTT CASSFSLNSPLHF
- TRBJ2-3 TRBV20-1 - TGCAGTGCGCACTCCGGGGGTACGCAGTATTTT CSAHSGGTQYF
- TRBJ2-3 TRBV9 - TGTGCCAGCAGCGAGGGAGCACGTCCCATTCTAGATACGCAGTATTTT CASSEGARPILDTQYF
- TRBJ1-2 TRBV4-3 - TGCGCCAGCAGCCAAGATTATCGTAACTATGGCTACACCTTC CASSQDYRNYGYTF
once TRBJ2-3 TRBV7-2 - TGTGCCAGCAGCGCTAGGACTTACACAGATACGCAGTATTTT CASSARTYTDTQYF
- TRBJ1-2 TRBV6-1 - TGTGCCAGCAGTGTGAGGGAGATCAGCAGCGGATATGGCTACACCTTC CASSVREISSGYGYTF
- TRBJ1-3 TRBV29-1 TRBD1 TGCAGCGTGCTGGACAGGGGCAGAAACACCATATATTTT CSVLDRGRNTIYF
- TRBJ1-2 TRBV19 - TGTGCCAGTAGTATAGGGGGGCTCAAAGGCTACACCTTC CASSIGGLKGYTF
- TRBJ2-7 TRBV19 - TGTGCCAGTAGCCACTCAGGTTCCTACGAGCAGTACTTC CASSHSGSYEQYF
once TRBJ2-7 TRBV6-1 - TGTGCCAGCAGTGACCTTTCTGGCGGCTACGAGCAGTACTTC CASSDLSGGYEQYF
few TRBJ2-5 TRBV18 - TGTGCCAGCTCATCGTGGCGGTCCCAAGGGACCCAGTACTTC CASSSWRSQGTQYF
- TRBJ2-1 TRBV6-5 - TGTGCCAGCAGATCCGGAGGCTCCTACAATGAGCAGTTCTTC CASRSGGSYNEQFF
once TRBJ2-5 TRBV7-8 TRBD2 TGTGCCAGCAGCTTAGGAGGTGGTAGCGGGACAAGCCAAGAGACCCAGTACTTC CASSLGGGSGTSQETQYF
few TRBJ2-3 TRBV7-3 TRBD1 TGTGCCAGCAGCTTGACAGGGACCAACACAGATACGCAGTATTTT CASSLTGTNTDTQYF
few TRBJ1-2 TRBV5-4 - TGTGCCAGCAGCTCAACTAATGACGGAGCCTATGGCTACACCTTC CASSSTNDGAYGYTF
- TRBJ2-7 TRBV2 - TGTGCCAGCAGTGAACAGGGGATTGGCTACGAGCAGTACTTC CASSEQGIGYEQYF
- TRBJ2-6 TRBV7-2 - TGTGCCAGCAGCTTAAATACAGGGATTGGGGCCAACGTCCTGACTTTC CASSLNTGIGANVLTF
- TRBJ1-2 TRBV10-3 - TGTGCCATCAGTGACGTAAGAGAAAACTATGGCTACACCTTC CAISDVRENYGYTF
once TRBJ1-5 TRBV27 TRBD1 TGTGCCAGCAGTCCCTACCGGACAGGCGAGGTTTGGGCCCAGCATTTT CASSPYRTGEVWAQHF
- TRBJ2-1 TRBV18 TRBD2 TGTGCCAGCTCTACCGGGACTAGCTCCTACAATGAGCAGTTCTTC CASSTGTSSYNEQFF
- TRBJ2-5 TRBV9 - TGTGCCAGCAGCGTAGACGACAACCCCCAAGAGACCCAGTACTTC CASSVDDNPQETQYF
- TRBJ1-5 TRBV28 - TGTGCCTCCACTCGAGGGTGGGCCCAGCATTTT CASTRGWAQHF
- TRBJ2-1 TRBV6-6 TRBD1 TGTGCCAGCAGTCCGGGACAGGGGGTCTACAATGAGCAGTTCTTC CASSPGQGVYNEQFF
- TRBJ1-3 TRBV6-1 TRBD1 TGTGCCAGCAGCTCCAAGACAGGGACTGGAAACACCATATATTTT CASSSKTGTGNTIYF
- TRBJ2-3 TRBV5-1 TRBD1 TGCGCCAGCAGCTCCCCGACAGGGGGGGATACGCAGTATTTT CASSSPTGGDTQYF
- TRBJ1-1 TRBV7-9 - TGTGCCAGCAGCCTAGGGGGAGGGAACACTGAAGCTTTCTTT CASSLGGGNTEAFF
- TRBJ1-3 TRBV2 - TGTGCCAGCAGTGTTAGTCCTGCAAACACCATATATTTT CASSVSPANTIYF
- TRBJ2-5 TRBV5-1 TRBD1 TGCGCCAGCAGCTGGGGACAGGGATTGTCAGAGACCCAGTACTTC CASSWGQGLSETQYF
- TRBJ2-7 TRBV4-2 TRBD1 TGTGCCAGCGGGCTACTCACAGGGGGTGGATCCTACGAGCAGTACTTC CASGLLTGGGSYEQYF
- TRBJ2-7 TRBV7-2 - TGTGCCAGCAGCTTAGATATGGGCCCGGGGGTCTACGAGCAGTACTTC CASSLDMGPGVYEQYF
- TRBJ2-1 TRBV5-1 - TGCGCCAGCAATTCCATGCCGACACAGGGTGCCTACAATGAGCAGTTCTTC CASNSMPTQGAYNEQFF
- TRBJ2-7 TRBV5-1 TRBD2 TGCGCCAGCAGCCCTCTGGGTGGACTAGCGGGGCTAAGCTCCTACGAGCAGTACTTC CASSPLGGLAGLSSYEQYF
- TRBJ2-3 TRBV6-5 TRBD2 TGTGCCAGCAGCCCCGGGGGGGCAGATACGCAGTATTTT CASSPGGADTQYF
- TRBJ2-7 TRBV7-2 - TGTGCCAGCAGCTTCGGCAGGGATATTGAGCAGTACTTC CASSFGRDIEQYF
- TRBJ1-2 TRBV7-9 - TGTGCCAGCAGCACCAGGGATGGCTACACCTTC CASSTRDGYTF
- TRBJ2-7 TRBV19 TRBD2 TGTGCCAGTAGAAAGGCTAGCGGGCCTCCCTACGAGCAGTACTTC CASRKASGPPYEQYF
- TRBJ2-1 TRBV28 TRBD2 TGTGCCAGCAGTCCCTCGACTAGCGGGAACTACTACAATGAGCAGTTCTTC CASSPSTSGNYYNEQFF
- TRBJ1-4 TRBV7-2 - TGTGCCAGCAGCTCGCAACCTCAGGGCGTTGGTGAAAAACTGTTTTTT CASSSQPQGVGEKLFF